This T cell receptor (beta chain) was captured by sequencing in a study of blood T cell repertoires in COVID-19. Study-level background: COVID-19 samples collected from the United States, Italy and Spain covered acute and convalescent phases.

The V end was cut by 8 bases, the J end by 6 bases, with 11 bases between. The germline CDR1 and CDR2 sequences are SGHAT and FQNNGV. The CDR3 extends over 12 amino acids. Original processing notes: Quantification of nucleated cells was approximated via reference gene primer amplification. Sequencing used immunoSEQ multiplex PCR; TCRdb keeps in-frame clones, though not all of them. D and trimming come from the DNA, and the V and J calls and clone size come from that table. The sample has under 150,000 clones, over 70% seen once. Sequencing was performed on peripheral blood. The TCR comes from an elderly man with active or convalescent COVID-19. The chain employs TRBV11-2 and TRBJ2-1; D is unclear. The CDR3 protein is CASSLRVNEQFF. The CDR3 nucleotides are TGTGCCAGCTCGCTTCGGGTCAATGAGCAGTTCTTC.